Presented here are 14 T cell receptor beta chains from one specimen sequenced in a study of glioma-infiltrating T cells. Using RNA template, CDR3s of TCR alpha and beta were amplified with iRepertoire arm-PCR. One entry per CDR3 protein, called by TCRdb with MiXCR from the multiplex PCR reads. Seen here are around 170,000 distinct CDR3 sequences, about 46% observed once, and the top ten hold roughly 5.2%. Sequences were obtained from glioma tissue, nonneoplastic brain tissue, or PBMCs (not recorded which). The receptors derive from a human donor with low-grade glioma or glioblastoma, undergoing nonglioma brain surgery, or in good health (not recorded which).

In its sample, this clonotype was seen a few times. The gene calls are TRBV18 and TRBJ2-1, with TRBD2 matching over 9 bases. The V segment lost 0 bases and the J segment 8 bases; nucleotides outside the gene matches: 11. The germline V gene has CDR1 KGHSH and CDR2 LQKENI. The CDR3 totals 17 residues. DNA for the CDR3: TGTGCCAGCTCACCACCGATGCTTAGCGGGAGAATCTATGAGCAGTTCTTC. This translates into CASSPPMLSGRIYEQFF.

In this sample, this clonotype turned up a few times. The chain couples TRBV9 to TRBJ2-1; 12 bases are shared with TRBD2. CDR1 and CDR2 (germline): SGDLS, YYNGEE. V trimming: 3 bases; J trimming: 9 bases; junction bases outside the gene matches: 10. The length of the CDR3 is 16 residues. CDR3 sequence: CASSATSGRSGGEQFF. The CDR3 DNA reads as TGTGCCAGCAGCGCTACTAGCGGGAGGTCTGGGGGTGAGCAGTTCTTC.

The V gene is TRBV20-1, the J gene TRBJ2-3; 8 nucleotides line up with TRBD2. The CDR3 has 14 amino acids. Germline V gene lookup returns CDR1 DFQATT and CDR2 SNEGSKA (reference sequence). Trimming cost V 7 bases and J 1 base; bases outside gene matches: 7. CDR3 sequence reads: CSVTTRGGTDTQYF. DNA for the CDR3: TGCAGTGTAACCACGCGGGGGGGCACAGATACGCAGTATTTT.

This clonotype was seen only a few times. The CDR3 DNA sequence: TGTGCCAGCACATTTCCTGGGACTAGCGGGAGAGAAATATCCTACGAGCAGTACTTC. As protein: CASTFPGTSGREISYEQYF. V and J are TRBV7-9 and TRBJ2-7, with 14 bases fitting TRBD2. The CDR3 has 19 residues. Germline V gene lookup returns CDR1 SEHNR and CDR2 FQNEAQ (reference sequence). V was clipped by 7 bases and J by 1 base; unmatched bases: 15.

The rearrangement joins TRBV19 to TRBJ2-5; 7 nucleotides align to TRBD1. Per the germline V gene, CDR1 is LNHDA and CDR2 is SQIVND (reference sequence). This CDR3 has 15 amino acids. Trimming removed 4 bases from V and 2 bases from J; junction bases left unmatched: 7. The CDR3 loop is CASSTQRQGQETQYF. The CDR3 DNA reads TGTGCCAGTAGTACCCAAAGACAGGGACAAGAGACCCAGTACTTC.

A remark on this clonotype: It may be a read error: a sequence one base away is much more abundant. The DNA for the CDR3 is TGTGCCCCCGGGCAGCAAGAGACCCAGTACTTC. Its protein product is CAPGQQETQYF. V gene TRBV24-1 combines with J gene TRBJ2-5; D not resolved. From germline, CDR1 is KGHDR and CDR2 SFDVKD. Trimming cost V 12 bases and J 2 bases, with 9 bases left between them. The CDR3 loop spans 11 amino acids.

With regard to this clonotype: Compared with germline, one end of the junction differs, possibly owing to a read error. The chain recombines TRBV2 with TRBJ2-3; TRBD1 matches at 9 bases. Germline V gives CDR1 SNHLY, CDR2 FYNNEI. The CDR3 is 15 residues long. The DNA for the CDR3 is TGTGCCAGCAGTTTAGACAGGGGGTACACAGATACGAAGTATTTT. Translated, it gives CASSLDRGYTDTKYF.

This clonotype came up once. Just one base apart from a much larger clone, this may be a read error. The chain recombines TRBV25-1 with TRBJ1-1; TRBD1 is a possible D gene (5 bases). Per germline, CDR1 MGHDK and CDR2 SYGVNS. The CDR3 is made up of 15 amino acids. The DNA of the CDR3 is TGTGCCAGCAGTGAATGGACGTCCGGGGCCCAGGCGGCTCTCTTT. It codes for CASSEWTSGAQAALF.

Remarks on this clonotype: Just one base apart from a much larger clone, this may be a read error. This chain joins TRBV20-1 and TRBJ1-6, with D possibly TRBD1 on 5 matching bases. The CDR3 totals 16 residues. Per germline, CDR1 DFQATT and CDR2 SNEGSKA (reference sequence). This CDR3 reads CGARDGAGGVNSPLHF. Here the CDR3 DNA reads TGCGGTGCTAGAGATGGGGCCGGAGGAGTTAATTCACCCCTCCACTTT.

The rearrangement links TRBV28 to TRBJ2-1, with 9 bases fitting TRBD2. The germline V gene has CDR1 MDHEN and CDR2 SYDVKM. The CDR3 consists of 19 residues. V lost 6 bases, J lost 2 bases, and 17 bases stayed unmatched. The CDR3 protein is CASRSHVGLAGSTYNEQFF. In DNA form, the CDR3 reads TGTGCCAGCAGGTCCCACGTTGGGCTAGCGGGATCAACCTACAATGAGCAGTTCTTC.

The chain has TRBV28 and TRBJ2-7; the D gene is possibly TRBD1 (6 bases). Germline loops: CDR1 MDHEN, CDR2 SYDVKM. This CDR3 is built from 16 residues. Trimming removed 5 bases from V and 2 bases from J, with 19 bases in between. The CDR3 protein is CASSRRSYGQTYEQYF. DNA of the CDR3: TGTGCCAGCAGTCGCCGGAGTTACGGACAGACCTACGAGCAGTACTTC. The entire variable domain, with the rest obtained from reference TRBV28 and TRBJ2-7, is as follows: DVKVTQSSRYLVKRTGEKVFLECVQDMDHENMFWYRQDPGLGLRLIYFSYDVKMKEKGDIPEGYSVSREKKERFSLILESASTNQTSMYLCASSRRSYGQTYEQYFGPGTRLTVT.

For this clonotype: Since a much larger clone is just one base distant, this may be a read error. This chain joins TRBV2 and TRBJ2-1; TRBD2 agrees at 8 bases. The germline gives CDR1 SNHLY, CDR2 FYNNEI. The CDR3 extends over 12 amino acids. This CDR3 reads CASRETSAERFF. As DNA, the CDR3 is TGTGCCAGCAGGGAGACTAGCGCTGAGCGGTTCTTC.

This clonotype was detected ten times or more. The chain is built from TRBV20-1 and TRBJ2-5; the match to TRBD2 covers 10 bases. Trimming at V came to 6 bases and at J to 3 bases, leaving 13 bases not matched to a gene. This CDR3 region has 16 residues. Germline V gives CDR1 DFQATT, CDR2 SNEGSKA (reference sequence). The CDR3 DNA is TGCAGTGCGCAAACTCCCGGGACTAGCGAGAAAGAGACCCAGTACTTC. Translation gives CSAQTPGTSEKETQYF.

The gene calls are TRBV19 and TRBJ1-4, with D possibly matching TRBD1 (5 bases). The CDR3 extends over 15 amino acids. Per germline, CDR1 LNHDA and CDR2 SQIVND (reference sequence). Between the trimmed V and J ends, which lost 4 bases and 7 bases, there was a span of 16 bases. The CDR3 spells CASSKSWGRGEKLFF. For the CDR3, the DNA is TGTGCCAGTAGTAAGAGCTGGGGACGGGGTGAAAAACTGTTTTTT. The full variable domain, rest sourced from reference TRBV19 and TRBJ1-4, is DGGITQSPKYLFRKEGQNVTLSCEQNLNHDAMYWYRQDPGQGLRLIYYSQIVNDFQKGDIAEGYSVSREKKESFPLTVTSAQKNPTAFYLCASSKSWGRGEKLFFGSGTQLSVL.